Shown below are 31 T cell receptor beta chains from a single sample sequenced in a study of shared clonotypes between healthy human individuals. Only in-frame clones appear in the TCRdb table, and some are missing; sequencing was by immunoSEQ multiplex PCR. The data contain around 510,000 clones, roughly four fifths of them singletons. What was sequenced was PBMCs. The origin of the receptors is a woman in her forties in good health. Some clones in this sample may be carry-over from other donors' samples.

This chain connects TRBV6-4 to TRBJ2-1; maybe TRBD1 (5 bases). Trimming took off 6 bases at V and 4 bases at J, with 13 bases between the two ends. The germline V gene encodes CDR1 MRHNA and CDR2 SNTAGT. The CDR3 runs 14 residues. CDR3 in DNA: TGTGCCAGCAGCCCAGAGACAGAATACAATGAGCAGTTCTTC. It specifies CASSPETEYNEQFF.

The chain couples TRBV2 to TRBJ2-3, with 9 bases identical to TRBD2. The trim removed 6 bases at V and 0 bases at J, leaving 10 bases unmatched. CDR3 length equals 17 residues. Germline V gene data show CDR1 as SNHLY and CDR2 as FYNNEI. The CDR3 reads CASRRLAGIASTDTQYF. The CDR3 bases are TGTGCCAGCAGGAGGCTAGCGGGAATAGCTAGCACAGATACGCAGTATTTT.

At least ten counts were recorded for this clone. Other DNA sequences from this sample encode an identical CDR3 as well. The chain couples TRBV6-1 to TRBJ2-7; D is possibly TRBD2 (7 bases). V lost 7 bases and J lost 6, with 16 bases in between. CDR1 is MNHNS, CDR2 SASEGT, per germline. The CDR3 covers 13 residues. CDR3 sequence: CASISEGGGEQYF. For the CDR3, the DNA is TGTGCCAGCATCTCTGAGGGAGGGGGCGAGCAGTACTTC.

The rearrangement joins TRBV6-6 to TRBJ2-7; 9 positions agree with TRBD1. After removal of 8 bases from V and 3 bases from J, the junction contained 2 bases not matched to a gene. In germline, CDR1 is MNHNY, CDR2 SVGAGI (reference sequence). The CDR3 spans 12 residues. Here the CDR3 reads CASRGQGYEQYF. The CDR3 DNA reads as TGTGCCAGCCGGGGACAGGGCTACGAGCAGTACTTC.

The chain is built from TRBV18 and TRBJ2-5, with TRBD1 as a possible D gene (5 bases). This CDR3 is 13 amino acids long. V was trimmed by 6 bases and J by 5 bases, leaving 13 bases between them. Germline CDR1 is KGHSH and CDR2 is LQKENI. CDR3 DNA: TGTGCCAGCTCTCAGGGATTTGAGGAGACCCAGTACTTC. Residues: CASSQGFEETQYF.

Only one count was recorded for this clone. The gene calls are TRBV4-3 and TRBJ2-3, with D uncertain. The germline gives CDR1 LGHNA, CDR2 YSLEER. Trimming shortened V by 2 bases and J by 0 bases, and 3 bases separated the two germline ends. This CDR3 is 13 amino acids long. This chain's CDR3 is CASSQSSTDTQYF. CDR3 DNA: TGCGCCAGCAGCCAATCTAGCACAGATACGCAGTATTTT.

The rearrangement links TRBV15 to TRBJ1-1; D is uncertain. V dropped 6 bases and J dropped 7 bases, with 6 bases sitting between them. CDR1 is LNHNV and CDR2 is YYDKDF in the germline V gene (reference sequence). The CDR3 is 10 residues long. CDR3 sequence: CATSVGEAFF. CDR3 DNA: TGTGCCACCAGTGTGGGTGAAGCTTTCTTT.

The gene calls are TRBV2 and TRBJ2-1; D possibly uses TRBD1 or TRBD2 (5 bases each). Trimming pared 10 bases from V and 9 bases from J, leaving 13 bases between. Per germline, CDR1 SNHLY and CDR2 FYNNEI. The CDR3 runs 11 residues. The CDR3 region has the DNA TGTGCCACCCCACTAGGGGTTGAGCAGTTCTTC. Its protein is CATPLGVEQFF. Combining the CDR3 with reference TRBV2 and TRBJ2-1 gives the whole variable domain EPEVTQTPSHQVTQMGQEVILRCVPISNHLYFYWYRQILGQKVEFLVSFYNNEISEKSEIFDDQFSVERPDGSNFTLKIRSTKLEDSAMYFCATPLGVEQFFGPGTRLTVL.

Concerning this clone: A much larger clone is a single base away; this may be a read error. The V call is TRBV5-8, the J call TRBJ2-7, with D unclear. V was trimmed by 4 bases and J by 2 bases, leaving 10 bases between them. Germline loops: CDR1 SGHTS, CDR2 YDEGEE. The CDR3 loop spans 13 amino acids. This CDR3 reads CASSRGRAYEQYF. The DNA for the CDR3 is TGTGCCAGCAGCCGAGGACGGGCCTACGAGCAGTACTTC.

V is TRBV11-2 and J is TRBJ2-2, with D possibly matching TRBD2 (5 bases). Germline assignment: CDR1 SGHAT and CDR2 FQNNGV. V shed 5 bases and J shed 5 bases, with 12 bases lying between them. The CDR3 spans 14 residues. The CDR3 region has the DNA TGTGCCAGCAGCCCTAGTCGGGGTACCGGGGAGCTGTTTTTT. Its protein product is CASSPSRGTGELFF.

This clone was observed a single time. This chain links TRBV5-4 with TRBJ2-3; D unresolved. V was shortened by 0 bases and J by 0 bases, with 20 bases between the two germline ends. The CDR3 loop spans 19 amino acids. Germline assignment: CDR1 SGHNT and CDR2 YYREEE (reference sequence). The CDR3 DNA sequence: TGTGCCAGCAGCTTGGACTTCGGGCGAGCGACGACTAGCACAGATACGCAGTATTTT. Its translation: CASSLDFGRATTSTDTQYF. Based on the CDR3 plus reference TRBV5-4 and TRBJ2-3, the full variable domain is ETGVTQSPTHLIKTRGQQVTLRCSSQSGHNTVSWYQQALGQGPQFIFQYYREEENGRGNFPPRFSGLQFPNYSSELNVNALELDDSALYLCASSLDFGRATTSTDTQYFGPGTRLTVL.

The CDR3 sequence: CASRWDSNQPQHF. CDR3 DNA: TGTGCCAGCAGATGGGACAGCAATCAGCCCCAGCATTTT. The chain couples TRBV2 to TRBJ1-5, with a tentative D call TRBD1 (5 bases). V lost 6 bases to trimming and J lost 1 base, with 7 bases between them. Per germline, CDR1 SNHLY and CDR2 FYNNEI. CDR3 length: 13 residues.

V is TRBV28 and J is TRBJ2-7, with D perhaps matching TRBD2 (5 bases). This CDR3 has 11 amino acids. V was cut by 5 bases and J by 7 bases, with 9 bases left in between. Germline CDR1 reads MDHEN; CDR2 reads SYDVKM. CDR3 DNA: TGTGCCAGCAGTCGCCCGGGGGAGCAGTACTTC. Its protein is CASSRPGEQYF.

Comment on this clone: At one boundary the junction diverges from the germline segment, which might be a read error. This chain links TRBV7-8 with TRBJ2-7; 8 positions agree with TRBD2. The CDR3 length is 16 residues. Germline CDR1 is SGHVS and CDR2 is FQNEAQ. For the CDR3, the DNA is TGTGCCAGCAGCTTATCCGCCAGCGGGAGTCTTTTAGGGCCGGACTTC. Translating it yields CASSLSASGSLLGPDF.

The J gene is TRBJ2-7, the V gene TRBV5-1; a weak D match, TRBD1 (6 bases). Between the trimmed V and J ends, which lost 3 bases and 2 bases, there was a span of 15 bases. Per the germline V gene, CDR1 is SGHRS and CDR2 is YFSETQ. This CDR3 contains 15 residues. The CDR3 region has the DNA TGCGCCAGCAGCTCCCAGACAGGCTCCCCCTACGAGCAGTACTTC. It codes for CASSSQTGSPYEQYF.

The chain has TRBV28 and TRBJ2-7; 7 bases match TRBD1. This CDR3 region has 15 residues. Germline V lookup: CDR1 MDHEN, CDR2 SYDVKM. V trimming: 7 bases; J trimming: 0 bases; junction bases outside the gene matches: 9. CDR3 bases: TGTGCCAGCATTGGGACAGTGAGGAGCTCCTACGAGCAGTACTTC. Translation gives CASIGTVRSSYEQYF.

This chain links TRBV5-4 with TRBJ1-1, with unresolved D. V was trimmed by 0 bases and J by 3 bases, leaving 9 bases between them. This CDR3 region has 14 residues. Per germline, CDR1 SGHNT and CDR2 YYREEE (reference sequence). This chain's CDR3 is CASSLGEPYTEAFF. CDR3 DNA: TGTGCCAGCAGCTTGGGGGAACCCTACACTGAAGCTTTCTTT. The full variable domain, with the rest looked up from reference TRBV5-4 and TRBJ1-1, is ETGVTQSPTHLIKTRGQQVTLRCSSQSGHNTVSWYQQALGQGPQFIFQYYREEENGRGNFPPRFSGLQFPNYSSELNVNALELDDSALYLCASSLGEPYTEAFFGQGTRLTVV.

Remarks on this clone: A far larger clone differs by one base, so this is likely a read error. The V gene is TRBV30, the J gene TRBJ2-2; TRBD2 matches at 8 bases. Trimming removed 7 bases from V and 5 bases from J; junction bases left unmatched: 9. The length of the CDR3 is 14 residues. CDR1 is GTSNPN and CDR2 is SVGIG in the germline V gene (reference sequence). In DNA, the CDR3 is TGTGCCTCCCTCCGACTAGCGAGAACCGGGGAGCTGTTTTTT. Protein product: CASLRLARTGELFF.

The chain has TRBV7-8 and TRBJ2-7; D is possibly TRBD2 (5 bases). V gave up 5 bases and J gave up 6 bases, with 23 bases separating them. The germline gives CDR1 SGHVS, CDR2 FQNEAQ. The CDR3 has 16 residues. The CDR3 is CASSSFDRDGVAEQYF. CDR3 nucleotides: TGTGCCAGCAGCAGCTTCGACCGCGACGGGGTGGCCGAGCAGTACTTC. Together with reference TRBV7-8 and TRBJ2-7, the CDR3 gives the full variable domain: GAGVSQSPRYKVAKRGQDVALRCDPISGHVSLFWYQQALGQGPEFLTYFQNEAQLDKSGLPSDRFFAERPEGSVSTLKIQRTQQEDSAVYLCASSSFDRDGVAEQYFGPGTRLTVT.

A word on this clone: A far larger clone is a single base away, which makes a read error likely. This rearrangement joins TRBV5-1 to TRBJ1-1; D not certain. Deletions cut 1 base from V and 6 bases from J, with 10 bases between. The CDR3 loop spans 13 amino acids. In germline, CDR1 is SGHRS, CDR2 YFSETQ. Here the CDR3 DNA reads TGCGCCAGCAGCTTGCGGGGTGCGCCTGAAGCTTTCTTT. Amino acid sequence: CASSLRGAPEAFF.

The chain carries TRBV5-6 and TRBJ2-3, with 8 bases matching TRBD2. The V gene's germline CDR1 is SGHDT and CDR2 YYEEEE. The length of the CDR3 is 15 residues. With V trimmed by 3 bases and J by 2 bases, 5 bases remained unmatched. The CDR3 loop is CASSSLAGPTDTQYF. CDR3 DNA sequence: TGTGCCAGCAGCTCCTTAGCGGGGCCCACAGATACGCAGTATTTT.

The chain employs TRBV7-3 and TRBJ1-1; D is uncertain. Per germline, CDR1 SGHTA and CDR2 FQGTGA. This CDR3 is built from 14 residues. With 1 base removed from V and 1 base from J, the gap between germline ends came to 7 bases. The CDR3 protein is CASSLMASNTEAFF. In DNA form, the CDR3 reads TGTGCCAGCAGCTTAATGGCATCGAACACTGAAGCTTTCTTT.

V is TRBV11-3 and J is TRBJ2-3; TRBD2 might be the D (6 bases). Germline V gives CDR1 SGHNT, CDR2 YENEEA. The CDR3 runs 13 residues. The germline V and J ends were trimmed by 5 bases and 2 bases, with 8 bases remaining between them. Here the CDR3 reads CASSRRDTDTQYF. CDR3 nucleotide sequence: TGTGCCAGCAGCCGGAGGGACACAGATACGCAGTATTTT.

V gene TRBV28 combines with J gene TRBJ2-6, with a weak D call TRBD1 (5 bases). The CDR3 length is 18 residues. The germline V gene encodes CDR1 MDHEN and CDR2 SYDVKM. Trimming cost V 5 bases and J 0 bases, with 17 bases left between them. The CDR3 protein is CASSPRALRVSGANVLTF. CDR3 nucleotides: TGTGCCAGCAGTCCCAGGGCTCTTAGAGTCTCTGGGGCCAACGTCCTGACTTTC.

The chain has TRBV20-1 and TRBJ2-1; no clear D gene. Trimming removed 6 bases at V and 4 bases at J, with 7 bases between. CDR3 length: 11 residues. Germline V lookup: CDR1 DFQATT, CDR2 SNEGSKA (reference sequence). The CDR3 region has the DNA TGCAGTGCAGATAGGTACAATGAGCAGTTCTTC. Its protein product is CSADRYNEQFF.

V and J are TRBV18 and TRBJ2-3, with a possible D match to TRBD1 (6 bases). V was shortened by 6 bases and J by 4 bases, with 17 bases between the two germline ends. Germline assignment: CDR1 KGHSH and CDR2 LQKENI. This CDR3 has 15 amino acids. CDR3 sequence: CASSLGRGMSDTQYF. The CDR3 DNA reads TGTGCCAGCTCCCTAGGAAGGGGGATGTCAGATACGCAGTATTTT.

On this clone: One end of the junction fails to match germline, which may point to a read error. This CDR3 is CASSLERDSEQYF. The CDR3 DNA is TGCGCCAGCAGCTTAGAGCGGGACAGCGAGCAGTACTTC. V is TRBV7-2 and J is TRBJ2-7; TRBD1 or TRBD2 may be the D gene (7 bases each). The CDR3 runs 13 residues. CDR1 and CDR2 from the germline V gene are SGHTA and FQGNSA.

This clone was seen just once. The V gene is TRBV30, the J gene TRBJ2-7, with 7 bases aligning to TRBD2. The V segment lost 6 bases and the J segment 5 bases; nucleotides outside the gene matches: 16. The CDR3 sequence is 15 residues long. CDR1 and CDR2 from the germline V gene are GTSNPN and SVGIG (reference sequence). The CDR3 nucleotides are TGTGCCTGTCAAGGCTACGGCGGGGGAGGGCACGAGCAGTACTTC. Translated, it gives CACQGYGGGGHEQYF.

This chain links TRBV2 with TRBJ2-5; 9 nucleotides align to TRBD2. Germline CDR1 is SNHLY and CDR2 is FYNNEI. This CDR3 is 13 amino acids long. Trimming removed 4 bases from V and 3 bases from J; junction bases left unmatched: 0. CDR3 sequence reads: CASSGLAEETQYF. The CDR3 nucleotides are TGTGCCAGCAGTGGACTAGCGGAAGAGACCCAGTACTTC. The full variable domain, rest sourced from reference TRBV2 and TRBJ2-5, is EPEVTQTPSHQVTQMGQEVILRCVPISNHLYFYWYRQILGQKVEFLVSFYNNEISEKSEIFDDQFSVERPDGSNFTLKIRSTKLEDSAMYFCASSGLAEETQYFGPGTRLLVL.

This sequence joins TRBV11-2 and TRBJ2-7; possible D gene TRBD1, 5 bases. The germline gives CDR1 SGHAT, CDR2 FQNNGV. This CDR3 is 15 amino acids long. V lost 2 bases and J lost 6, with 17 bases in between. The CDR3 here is CASSLFAREQLEQYF. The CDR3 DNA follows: TGTGCCAGCAGCTTATTTGCCAGGGAACAGCTCGAGCAGTACTTC.

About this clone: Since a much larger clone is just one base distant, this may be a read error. As DNA, the CDR3 is TGTGCCAGCAGCTTGGCGCCTAGTTTGGTCTACGAGCAGTACTTC. Protein: CASSLAPSLVYEQYF. The chain carries TRBV5-6 and TRBJ2-7; D gene ambiguous. Germline CDR1 is SGHDT and CDR2 is YYEEEE. Trimming took off 0 bases at V and 3 bases at J, with 13 bases between the two ends. The CDR3 has 15 amino acids. Variable domain in full (rest from reference TRBV5-6 and TRBJ2-7): DAGVTQSPTHLIKTRGQQVTLRCSPKSGHDTVSWYQQALGQGPQFIFQYYEEEERQRGNFPDRFSGHQFPNYSSELNVNALLLGDSALYLCASSLAPSLVYEQYFGPGTRLTVT.